The sequence of this TCR beta chain was determined in a study of CD8 T cells in Susac syndrome. Overall study context: Treatment status at blood draw for the Susac syndrome patients was therapy-naive, corticosteroids, or intravenous immunoglobulin alone.

Trimming cost V 6 bases and J 4 bases, with 12 bases left between them. The CDR3 runs to 12 residues. The germline V gene has CDR1 DFQATT and CDR2 SNEGSKA (reference sequence). Random hexamers were used to reverse transcribe the RNA input (roughly 0.5 to 1 ug). Amplification of the TCR beta CDR3 was carried out by immunoSEQ multiplex PCR, which spanned a total of 54 Vbeta and 13 Jbeta segments. TCRdb fed the immunoSEQ multiplex PCR reads into MiXCR, producing one record per CDR3 protein. This table has 160,000 or so distinct CDR3 sequences, 85% to 95% appearing once. In blood CD8+ and CD4+ T cells, TCR beta underwent sequencing.

Sequenced: CD4+ T cells from PBMCs. The clonotype was recovered from a human donor with Susac syndrome. This chain joins TRBV20-1 and TRBJ1-2; D gene ambiguous. The CDR3 coding sequence is TGCAGTGCCCCGAGAGGACCCTATGGCTACACCTTC. Translated, it gives CSAPRGPYGYTF.